This TCR beta chain appears in the sequencing data of a study of control samples from healthy donors and cancer patients. The table came from immunoSEQ multiplex PCR; TCRdb's copy has only in-frame clones and leaves some out. This repertoire shows approximately 100,000 clones, roughly 92% found once; its top ten account for around 3%. The CDR3 contains 15 residues. The sequenced material came from blood. This chain joins TRBV21-1 and TRBJ2-2; the table's D call, TRBD1, has no DNA check behind it. TRBV21-1 is shown as a pseudogene. This TCR derives from a human donor in good health. The donor label of this sample is uncertain. The CDR3 is CASSNGQQNTGELFF. In DNA form, the CDR3 reads TGTGCCAGCAGCAATGGACAGCAGAACACCGGGGAGCTGTTTTTT.